This TCR beta chain came from a study of blood T cell repertoires in COVID-19. Study information: Sites across the United States, Italy and Spain contributed samples from acute and convalescent COVID-19.

The CDR3 length is 17 residues. CDR1 and CDR2 (germline): SGHNT, YYREEE (reference sequence). V lost 3 bases and J lost 0, with 13 bases in between. The method was immunoSEQ multiplex PCR; TCRdb's version includes in-frame clones alone and lacks a portion of them. The sample records about 300,000 clones, 85% to 90% being singletons. Enrolled through a virtual design, the participants were between 18 and 89 years of age and came from 24 US areas. It was within 2 weeks before study entry that exposed participants met a COVID-19 case. This clone is a singleton in its sample. The receptor's source is a woman between 50 and 59 years old who had been exposed to COVID-19. The chain couples TRBV5-4 to TRBJ2-6; D may be TRBD2 (6 bases). The sequenced sample consisted of PBMCs or T cells enriched from blood (not recorded which). For the CDR3, the DNA is TGTGCCAGCAGCTCCGCCCCCGGGGGCTCTGGGGCCAACGTCCTGACTTTC. Residues: CASSSAPGGSGANVLTF.